This TCR beta chain stems from a study of blood T cell repertoires in COVID-19. As originally analysed: Reference gene primer amplification yielded estimated nucleated cell counts. TCRdb keeps only in-frame clones here, not all; method: immunoSEQ multiplex PCR. The DNA gave D and trimming, while V, J and clone size come from that table. The table records roughly 190,000 clones, about 87% of them present only once. Sequencing was done on a sample of peripheral blood. This sequence originates from a young man with active or convalescent COVID-19.

CDR3 sequence (DNA): TGTGCCAGCAGCTTAGATCATACGGGGTATGAGCAGTTCTTC. Its protein is CASSLDHTGYEQFF. The rearrangement joins TRBV11-3 to TRBJ2-1; D possibly corresponds to TRBD2 (5 bases). Trimming removed 0 bases at V and 8 bases at J, with 11 bases between. Germline V gene lookup returns CDR1 SGHNT and CDR2 YENEEA. The CDR3 has 14 residues.